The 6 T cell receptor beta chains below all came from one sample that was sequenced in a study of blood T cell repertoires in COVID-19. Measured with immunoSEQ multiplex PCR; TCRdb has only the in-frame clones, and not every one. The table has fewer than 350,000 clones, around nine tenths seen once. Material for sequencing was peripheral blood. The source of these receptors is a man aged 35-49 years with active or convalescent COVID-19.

The DNA for the CDR3 is TGTGCCACCAGCAGAGATGCCCGACCTCTGGACAATAGCAATCAGCCCCAGCATTTT. This sequence encodes CATSRDARPLDNSNQPQHF. V gene TRBV15 combines with J gene TRBJ1-5, with a possible D match to TRBD1 (5 bases). CDR3 length equals 19 residues. Germline-derived CDR1 and CDR2 are LNHNV and YYDKDF (reference sequence). The ends were cut back, 0 bases at V and 0 bases at J, with 18 bases in the middle.

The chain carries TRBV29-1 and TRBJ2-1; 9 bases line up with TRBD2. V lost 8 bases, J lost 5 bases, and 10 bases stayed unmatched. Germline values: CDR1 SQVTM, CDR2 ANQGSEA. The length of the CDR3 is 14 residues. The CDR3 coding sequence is TGCAGCATTGGACTAGCGCAAGTTGACAATGAGCAGTTCTTC. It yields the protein CSIGLAQVDNEQFF.

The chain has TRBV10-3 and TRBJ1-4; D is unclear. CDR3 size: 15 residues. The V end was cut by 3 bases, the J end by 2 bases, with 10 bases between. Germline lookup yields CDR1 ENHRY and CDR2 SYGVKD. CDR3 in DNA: TGTGCCATCAGTGACACAACAGAGACTAATGAAAAACTGTTTTTT. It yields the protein CAISDTTETNEKLFF.

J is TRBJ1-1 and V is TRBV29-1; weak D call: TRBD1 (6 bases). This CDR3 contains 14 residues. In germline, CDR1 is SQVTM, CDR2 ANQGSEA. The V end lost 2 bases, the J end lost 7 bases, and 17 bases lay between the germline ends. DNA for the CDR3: TGCAGCGTTGAAAGGGGGGGGGTGAAGGTTGAAGCTTTCTTT. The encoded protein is CSVERGGVKVEAFF.

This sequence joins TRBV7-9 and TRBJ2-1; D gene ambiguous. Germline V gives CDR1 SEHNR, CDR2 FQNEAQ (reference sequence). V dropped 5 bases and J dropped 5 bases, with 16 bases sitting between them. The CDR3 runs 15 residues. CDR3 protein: CASSPFKSPNNEQFF. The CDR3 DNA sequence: TGTGCCAGCAGCCCTTTCAAGAGCCCCAACAATGAGCAGTTCTTC.

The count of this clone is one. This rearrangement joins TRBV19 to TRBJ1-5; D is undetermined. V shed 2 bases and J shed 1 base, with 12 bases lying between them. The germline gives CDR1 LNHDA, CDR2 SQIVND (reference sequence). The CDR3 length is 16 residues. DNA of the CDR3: TGTGCCAGTAGTATACCCAAGGCGGCGAGCAATCAGCCCCAGCATTTT. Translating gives CASSIPKAASNQPQHF. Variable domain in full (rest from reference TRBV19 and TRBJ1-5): DGGITQSPKYLFRKEGQNVTLSCEQNLNHDAMYWYRQDPGQGLRLIYYSQIVNDFQKGDIAEGYSVSREKKESFPLTVTSAQKNPTAFYLCASSIPKAASNQPQHFGDGTRLSIL.